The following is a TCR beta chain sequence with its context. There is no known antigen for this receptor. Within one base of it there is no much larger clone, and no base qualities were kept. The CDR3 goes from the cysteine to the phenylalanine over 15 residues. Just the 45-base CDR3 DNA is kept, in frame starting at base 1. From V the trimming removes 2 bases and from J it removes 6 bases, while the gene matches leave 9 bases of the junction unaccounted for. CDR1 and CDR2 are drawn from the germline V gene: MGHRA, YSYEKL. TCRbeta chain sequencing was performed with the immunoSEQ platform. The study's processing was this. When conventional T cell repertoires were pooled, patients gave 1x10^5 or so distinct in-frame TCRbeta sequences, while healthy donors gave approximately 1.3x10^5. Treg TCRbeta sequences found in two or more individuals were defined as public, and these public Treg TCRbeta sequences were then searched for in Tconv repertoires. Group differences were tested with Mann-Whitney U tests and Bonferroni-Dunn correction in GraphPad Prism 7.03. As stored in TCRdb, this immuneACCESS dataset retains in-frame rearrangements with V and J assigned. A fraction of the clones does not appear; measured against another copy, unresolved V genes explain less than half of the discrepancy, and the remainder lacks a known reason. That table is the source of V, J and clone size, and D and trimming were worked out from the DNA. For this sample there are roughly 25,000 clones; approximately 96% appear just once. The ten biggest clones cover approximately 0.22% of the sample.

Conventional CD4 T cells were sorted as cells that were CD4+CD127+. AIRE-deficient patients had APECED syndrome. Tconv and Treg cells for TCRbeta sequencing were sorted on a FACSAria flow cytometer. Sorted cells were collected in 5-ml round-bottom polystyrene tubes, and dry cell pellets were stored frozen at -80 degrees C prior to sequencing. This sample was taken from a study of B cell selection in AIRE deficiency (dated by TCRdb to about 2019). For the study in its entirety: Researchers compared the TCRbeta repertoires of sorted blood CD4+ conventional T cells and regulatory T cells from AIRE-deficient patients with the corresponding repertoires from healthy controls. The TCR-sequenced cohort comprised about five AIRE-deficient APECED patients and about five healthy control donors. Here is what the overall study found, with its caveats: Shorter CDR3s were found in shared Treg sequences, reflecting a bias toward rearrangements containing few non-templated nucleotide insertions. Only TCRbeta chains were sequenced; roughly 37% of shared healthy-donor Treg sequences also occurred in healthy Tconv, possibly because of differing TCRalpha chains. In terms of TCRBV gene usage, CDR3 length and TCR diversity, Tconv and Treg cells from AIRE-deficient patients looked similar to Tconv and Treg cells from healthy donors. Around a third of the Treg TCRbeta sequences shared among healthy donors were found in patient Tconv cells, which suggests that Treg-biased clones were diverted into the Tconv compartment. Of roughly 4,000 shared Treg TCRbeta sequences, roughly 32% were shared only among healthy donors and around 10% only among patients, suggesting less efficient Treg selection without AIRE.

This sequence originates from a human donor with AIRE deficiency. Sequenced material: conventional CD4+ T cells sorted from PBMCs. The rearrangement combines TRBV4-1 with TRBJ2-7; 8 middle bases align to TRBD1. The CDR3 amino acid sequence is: CASSQLTGGRGEQYF. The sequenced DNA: TGCGCCAGCAGCCAATTAACAGGGGGGCGCGGCGAGCAGTACTTC.